The next 9 T cell receptor beta chains were all read from a single sample in a study of CD8 T cells in Susac syndrome. Random-hexamer reverse transcription was applied to about 0.45 to 1 ug RNA. Using its own MiXCR run on the immunoSEQ multiplex PCR reads, TCRdb lists one record per CDR3 protein. This sample has about 180,000 distinct CDR3 sequences, with about 94% found just once. Material: CD4+ T cells from PBMCs. The receptors were sampled from a human donor with Susac syndrome.

This clonotype was seen a single time. The rearrangement joins TRBV3-1 to TRBJ1-1; D is unresolved. CDR3 size: 11 residues. CDR1 LGHDT and CDR2 YNNKEL come from the germline V gene (reference sequence). The V end lost 0 bases, the J end lost 9 bases, and 5 bases lay between the germline ends. The DNA for the CDR3 is TGTGCCAGCAGCCAAGAACAAAAAGCTTTCTTT. It translates to CASSQEQKAFF.

The sample holds one count of this clonotype. The chain links TRBV3-1 to TRBJ1-6; no definite D call. The CDR3 has 16 amino acids. V was shortened by 0 bases and J by 2 bases, with 8 bases between the two germline ends. CDR1 and CDR2 (germline): LGHDT, YNNKEL (reference sequence). CDR3 loop: CASSQDPSAYNSPLHF. The CDR3 nucleotides are TGTGCCAGCAGCCAAGACCCCAGCGCCTATAATTCACCCCTCCACTTT.

The V and J genes are TRBV7-2 and TRBJ1-2; D is undetermined. Germline V gene lookup returns CDR1 SGHTA and CDR2 FQGNSA. This CDR3 is built from 14 residues. V was cut by 2 bases and J by 4 bases, with 11 bases left in between. CDR3 protein: CASSLTKSPYGYTF. The CDR3 DNA follows: TGTGCCAGCAGCTTAACCAAATCCCCCTATGGCTACACCTTC.

The rearrangement uses TRBV30 and TRBJ2-7; 7 positions match TRBD1. The CDR3 loop spans 13 amino acids. From germline, CDR1 is GTSNPN and CDR2 SVGIG (reference sequence). The junction had 5 bases not matched to a gene; V was cut back by 6 bases and J by 0 bases. The CDR3: CACETGISYEQYF. The CDR3 DNA reads TGTGCCTGCGAGACAGGGATCTCCTACGAGCAGTACTTC.

This clonotype has just one count. V is TRBV9 and J is TRBJ2-7; 8 nucleotides agree with TRBD1. Germline loops: CDR1 SGDLS, CDR2 YYNGEE. Trimming cost V 3 bases and J 3 bases; bases outside gene matches: 5. The CDR3 extends over 14 amino acids. CDR3 region: CASSAGQGIYEQYF. For the CDR3, the DNA is TGTGCCAGCAGCGCCGGACAGGGAATCTACGAGCAGTACTTC.

V and J are TRBV29-1 and TRBJ1-1, with 7 bases identical to TRBD1. Germline V gene data show CDR1 as SQVTM and CDR2 as ANQGSEA. This CDR3 is 14 amino acids long. V shed 6 bases, J shed 0 bases, and the junction held 7 bases outside the gene matches. The DNA for the CDR3 is TGCAGCGTAGCGTCCAGGGGGATGAACACTGAAGCTTTCTTT. Amino acid sequence: CSVASRGMNTEAFF.

This sequence joins TRBV25-1 and TRBJ2-3, with D perhaps matching TRBD1 (5 bases). Trimming shortened V by 7 bases and J by 4 bases, and 9 bases separated the two germline ends. There are 12 residues in the CDR3. CDR1 and CDR2 from the germline V gene are MGHDK and SYGVNS. DNA for the CDR3: TGTGCCAGCACTCTAGGGGCAGATACGCAGTATTTT. Its protein product is CASTLGADTQYF.

The V gene is TRBV7-2, the J gene TRBJ2-3; 7 bases agree with TRBD1. CDR1 and CDR2 from the germline V gene are SGHTA and FQGNSA. Trimming at V came to 6 bases and at J to 3 bases, leaving 9 bases not matched to a gene. This CDR3 has 15 residues. Here the CDR3 DNA reads TGTGCCAGCAGTAAACAACAGGGGCGAACAGATACGCAGTATTTT. Translated, it gives CASSKQQGRTDTQYF.

This clonotype was seen once. This sequence joins TRBV12-3 or TRBV12-4 and TRBJ1-1, with D perhaps TRBD1 (5 bases). With 2 bases removed from V and 4 bases from J, the gap between germline ends came to 11 bases. The CDR3 contains 14 residues. The CDR3 DNA reads TGTGCCAGCAGTTTATACGGGGGATCCACTGAAGCTTTCTTT. Residues: CASSLYGGSTEAFF.